Sequencing of this TCR beta chain was carried out in a study of cytomegalovirus exposure and HLA in healthy donors (dated by TCRdb to about 2017). At the level of the whole study: An earlier analysis of some 550 of the donors reported approximately 290 Gb of sequence data and around 120 million unique TCR beta sequences from some 180 million T cells. A later analysis re-analyzed previously published TCR beta repertoires from several hundred donors and added high-resolution HLA genotyping to study TCR occurrence patterns. Donor age, sex, ethnicity and CMV serostatus were compiled alongside the repertoire data. The genetic ancestry cluster associated with self-reported Caucasian donors included around 76% of the roughly 380 genotyped donors. Across about 380 genotyped donors of the cohort, an average of approximately 220,000 unique TCR beta nucleotide sequences per donor were sequenced, and roughly 20% of those sequences were non-productive. In addition to the first cohort of 500 to 850 subjects, a separate validation cohort of 120 different subjects was used. In the later analysis, no new phenotypic data were used to find candidate immune exposures; instead, reliance was placed on TCR beta sequences and their occurrence across donors. Several DR-DQ haplotypes were treated as single units for association and clustering because of strong linkage in the cohort. The study aimed to test whether signatures of past pathogen exposure could be identified by cataloging public T cell receptors. In an earlier analysis of around 540 of the donors, high-throughput TCR beta sequencing was used to judge whether each TCR beta V gene segment behaved as functional or pseudogenic. Roughly 310 gigabases of sequencing data and tens of millions of unique TCR sequences were included in an early release covering over 600 HLA-typed donors. Both class I and class II loci were covered by HLA typing, at four-digit resolution. The number of typed donors differed by locus: about 620-640 for A, B, C, DRB1 and DQB1; 522 for DQA1; around 580 for DPA1; and some 450 for DPB1. The study combined high-throughput TCR immunosequencing, statistical association of individual TCRs with disease status, and machine learning to predict cytomegalovirus infection status. The study profiled the T cell repertoires of around 700 subjects by immunosequencing and related them to cytomegalovirus serostatus. Genome-wide SNP genotypes for about 65% of the roughly 670 donors were used in a later genetic analysis, which treated that subset as a discovery cohort. All discovery cohort repertoires had been generated using a single sequencing platform. Points the paper makes about the study in general: Only TCR beta chains were sequenced in this cohort, and the absence of alpha or paired-chain data limited detectable features. According to a later genetic analysis, donors in an Asian-associated ancestry cluster had fewer N-insertions in productive TCRs than the approximately 670-donor mean. A total of some 180 TCR beta chains were listed by the study as associated with cytomegalovirus. Correlated functional status among segregating V segments might be attributable to linkage disequilibrium, but an unknown experimental factor could not be ruled out. A later analysis associated around 16,000 TCR beta sequences with specific HLA alleles at a false discovery rate of 0.05. A few of the identified cytomegalovirus-associated TCR beta chains were confirmed in vitro to be specific for cytomegalovirus antigens. The sequencing pipeline was judged likely to have produced a cluster of highly shared sequence variants as a technical artifact. Because HLA typing was unavailable for some donors at each locus, only the typed subset was used in association tests. In an earlier analysis of approximately 590 of the donors, most TCR beta V segments were observed in productive rearrangements about 90% or about 30% of the time, broadly matching IMGT annotations. While some public TCRs were present in many individuals, most TCR sequences turned up only very rarely across donors. A later analysis found that TCR association rates varied across HLA loci, with DRB1 alleles showing the most associated TCRs and HLA-C alleles the fewest. When HLA alleles, especially DR and DQ, strongly co-occurred, TCR associations were difficult to assign to individual alleles. Cytomegalovirus status was reported to be diagnosed by the classifier with high specificity and sensitivity in both the original and validation cohorts. The only immune exposure information available for the cohort was CMV serostatus. Some IMGT-functional V segments, including TRBV6-2 and TRBV6-3, could not be distinguished by the 87-base-pair reads and were therefore excluded. A further reported finding was that TCR beta sequences accurately predicted the HLA-A and HLA-B alleles for most subjects in the first cohort. An association between a missense DCLRE1C variant and V-gene and J-gene trimming of TCR beta chains was found in a later genetic analysis and replicated in an independent cohort. Roughly uniform sequencing depth across donors was assumed in presence/absence analyses, although this assumption may not hold. Compared with equally common non-associated chains, HLA-associated TCR beta chains in a later analysis were more clonally expanded and had lower generation probabilities. In a later analysis, most CMV-associated TCR beta chains were found to appear HLA-restricted, with HLA associations seemingly driven largely by CMV exposure. A later analysis reported that several top co-occurrence clusters appeared linked to parvovirus B19, influenza, CMV and Epstein-Barr virus. The earlier analysis of almost 600 of the donors excluded some 15 rarely observed V segments, including chromosome 9 orphons, because counts were too low. It was suggested by the authors that the approach could potentially be generalized to other disease states and immunological phenotypes.

Note on this clone: Its binding antigen is unknown. The input lacks base qualities; no much larger clone sits a single base away.

The cohort comprised 550 to 700 healthy bone marrow donors. All cohort members were sampled while nominally healthy, although unrecorded immune exposures were likely present. The donor was CMV seropositive and was included in the group of approximately 300 seropositive cohort members. A peripheral blood sample was provided by each donor, and peripheral blood mononuclear cells were used for TCR beta sequencing. The Qiagen DNeasy Blood Extraction Kit was used to extract genomic DNA from the blood cell samples. In the germline V gene, CDR1 corresponds to LGHNT and CDR2 to FRNRAP. The CDR3, from cysteine to phenylalanine, totals 14 residues. Only the CDR3 part of the read is kept: 42 bases, read in frame from the first base. The V and J ends are trimmed by 2 bases and 5 bases, leaving 10 bases between them. Library preparation employed the immunoSEQ multiplex PCR assay. A mixture of 60 forward primers for TCR Vbeta segments and 13 reverse primers for TCR Jbeta segments was used in the multiplex PCR. Amplification of the CDR3 region of rearranged TCR beta genes was performed with a multiplex PCR assay on genomic DNA. On the Illumina HiSeq System, the amplified TCR beta libraries were sequenced as 87-base-pair reads. The authors' analysis ran thus. In a later analysis, tens of millions of unique TCR beta chains were counted across the approximately 640 repertoires, and roughly 11 million of these chains were shared by at least two donors. A nearest-neighbor algorithm error-corrected the raw reads and collapsed the reads into unique sequences, merging closely related sequences to remove PCR and sequencing errors. V, D and J gene segments were assigned by aligning CDR3 sequences to IMGT reference sequences. Each retained sequence needed at least a six-nucleotide match to both a V gene segment and a J gene segment. Rearrangements were classified as productive when the CDR3 lacked stop codons and remained in frame with V and J, and all other rearrangements were classified as non-productive. CDR3 was defined according to IMGT convention as the region running from the second conserved V-encoded cysteine to the conserved J-encoded phenylalanine. The earlier analysis of about 590 of the donors excluded sequences that lacked an unambiguous match to a single V gene segment. An earlier analysis of under 750 of the donors called V segments functional above 56.7% productive rearrangements and segregating when the between-donor standard deviation exceeded 5%. To diagnose cytomegalovirus status from the catalog of TCR beta chain sequences, a statistical classification framework was built. A later analysis assigned V and J genes by comparing TCR nucleotide sequences with IMGT/GENE-DB human TR gene sequences. A later analysis assigned CDR3 sequences and most-parsimonious VDJ recombination scenarios with the TCRdist pipeline. In a later analysis, each TCR beta chain was defined by its CDR3 amino acid sequence together with its V-gene family, and reads lacking a unique V-gene family were excluded. As a way to deal with suspected cross-contamination and a sequencing artifact, a later analysis dropped roughly 620 nucleotide sequences that were highly shared and had low generation probability. In a later analysis, a clonal expansion index for each public chain was calculated from normalized within-repertoire ranks of inferred template counts. In a later analysis, generation probabilities were computed with a VDJ recombination model fitted to out-of-frame rearrangements, and the resulting probabilities were checked against IGoR. In a later analysis, TCR-TCR, TCR-HLA and TCR-CMV co-occurrence was scored with hypergeometric tests, and a repertoire-size bias correction was applied to TCR pairs. To estimate false discovery rates, a later analysis permuted the HLA or CMV assignments 20 times. In a later analysis, co-occurring TCRs were grouped using DBSCAN, with TCRdist sequence similarity added in when clustering inside HLA-allele-positive subsets. Repertoires with fewer than 30,000 or more than 120,000 public chains were left out of co-occurrence clustering, as were about 5 repertoires with anomalous nucleotide sharing. This immuneACCESS table, as held by TCRdb, lists in-frame sequences with V and J called but not all clones. Of the missing ones, under half trace to an unresolved V gene in checked studies; the others have no known cause. Clone size and the V and J calls come from that table; the DNA yielded D and trimming. In this sample the table shows 150,000 to 200,000 clones, 77% of which occur a single time. Approximately 2.9% of the sample belongs to the ten largest clones.

Recombination linked TRBV12-5 to TRBJ1-5, with a weak D call of TRBD1 (6 bases match). Material: PBMCs. The sequence was collected from a woman aged 40 to 50 in good health and CMV-seropositive. CDR3 region: CASGLTGPDQPQHF. The nucleotides read TGTGCTAGTGGTTTGACAGGGCCAGATCAGCCCCAGCATTTT.